This T cell receptor beta chain appears in the sequencing data of a study of human T cells and chemical hapten exposure. Study information: Per-sample TCR yield variability stemmed mainly from small pooled library volume differences.

The time point is: healthy volunteer bleed at 2 weeks. Sequencing started from total RNA isolated from unfractionated whole blood. Findings of the study overall: Sensitizing with DPC caused no change in TCRs above 1 in 1000 frequency.

Comments on this clonotype: The antigen is unknown.

TCRdb re-called the RACE reads through MiXCR, storing one row per CDR3 protein. This table has roughly 100,000 distinct CDR3 sequences, over 8% appearing once. The CDR3 covers 15 residues. Trimming removed 5 bases from V and 0 bases from J, with 13 bases in between. This TCR derives from a female donor in good health. Some clones in this sample may be carry-over from other donors' samples. The rearrangement joins TRBV12-3 or TRBV12-4 to TRBJ1-1; no reliable D call. Input material: whole blood. CDR3 in DNA: TGTGCCAGCAGTCGACAAGCCTCGTTGAACACTGAAGCTTTCTTT. Translation gives CASSRQASLNTEAFF.